The 32 T cell receptor beta chains below come from one sample, sequenced in a study of regulatory T cells in long-lasting Graves disease. With iRepertoire HTBI primers and Arm-PCR of CDR3 regions, TCR beta libraries were built. TCRdb re-called the multiplex PCR reads with MiXCR, one entry per CDR3 protein. The profile shows some 340,000 distinct CDR3 sequences, 12% of them singletons. This sample's time point: newly diagnosed GD, antithyroid drugs for less than 3 months. Researchers made the TCR library from RNA that was extracted from PBMCs. The sample was also linked to a second study, of T cells in Graves' hyperthyroidism and ophthalmopathy.

The material was peripheral blood mononuclear cells (PBMCs), obtained at new diagnosis, from a patient treated with antithyroid drugs. The source is a woman younger than 30 with Graves disease.

This clonotype was recorded many times. J is TRBJ2-3 and V is TRBV27; 11 bases are a match to TRBD2. The CDR3 is made up of 16 amino acids. In germline, CDR1 is MNHEY, CDR2 SMNVEV (reference sequence). V was pared by 6 bases and J by 3 bases, with 8 bases of the junction left unmatched. CDR3 bases: TGTGCCAGCAGCCCGATAGCGGGGGGGCAGACAGATACGCAGTATTTT. Its protein product is CASSPIAGGQTDTQYF.

This clonotype was observed at least ten times. CDR3 region: CSAGGVGNTEAFF. The CDR3 DNA is TGCAGTGCGGGCGGAGTAGGGAATACTGAAGCTTTCTTT. This sequence joins TRBV20-1 and TRBJ1-1; D unclear. CDR3 size: 13 residues. Per the germline V gene, CDR1 is DFQATT and CDR2 is SNEGSKA (reference sequence). Trimming cost V 6 bases and J 5 bases, with 16 bases left between them.

About this clonotype: One end of the junction is discordant with germline, which a read error may explain. The rearrangement links TRBV12-3 or TRBV12-4 to TRBJ1-4; D unclear. The CDR3 contains 12 residues. CDR3 sequence: CASSFGGEKLLF. CDR3 coding DNA: TGTGCCAGCAGTTTTGGAGGCGAAAAACTGCTTTTT.

This clonotype was observed many times. The rearrangement uses TRBV15 and TRBJ1-1; D possibly corresponds to TRBD1 (5 bases). CDR3 length equals 14 residues. The germline V gene encodes CDR1 LNHNV and CDR2 YYDKDF (reference sequence). Trimming removed 4 bases at V and 1 base at J, with 10 bases between. The CDR3 sequence is CATSIGTGNTEAFF. For the CDR3, the DNA is TGTGCCACCAGCATTGGGACCGGGAACACTGAAGCTTTCTTT.

In this sample, this clonotype turned up many times. This rearrangement joins TRBV7-2 to TRBJ1-2; D possibly corresponds to TRBD1 (5 bases). Germline CDR1 is SGHTA and CDR2 is FQGNSA. Trimming cost V 0 bases and J 6 bases, with 14 bases left between them. This CDR3 has 15 amino acids. The CDR3 sequence: CASSLALRQGDGYTF. CDR3 nucleotides: TGTGCCAGCAGCTTAGCTCTTCGGCAGGGAGATGGCTACACCTTC.

This clonotype showed up many times. The chain combines TRBV12-3 or TRBV12-4 with TRBJ2-5, with 7 bases lining up with TRBD1. This CDR3 has 16 amino acids. The trim removed 3 bases at V and 2 bases at J, leaving 9 bases unmatched. This CDR3 reads CASSLGIGTVQETQYF. The CDR3 DNA sequence: TGTGCCAGCAGTTTGGGTATAGGGACAGTTCAAGAGACCCAGTACTTC.

This clonotype was detected many times. The chain employs TRBV12-3 or TRBV12-4 and TRBJ1-1, with TRBD1 as a possible D gene (5 bases). The CDR3 consists of 14 residues. V dropped 3 bases and J dropped 5 bases, with 13 bases sitting between them. CDR3 amino acids: CASSLGQHGTEAFF. The CDR3 DNA is TGTGCCAGCAGTTTGGGGCAGCATGGGACTGAAGCTTTCTTT.

This clonotype was found many times. The chain combines TRBV5-4 with TRBJ2-5; TRBD1 is a possible D gene (6 bases). Germline V gene data show CDR1 as SGHNT and CDR2 as YYREEE (reference sequence). V lost 7 bases and J lost 0, with 19 bases in between. This CDR3 region has 16 residues. The CDR3 reads CASLRGGGRNQETQYF. The CDR3 bases are TGTGCCAGCCTCAGGGGTGGCGGCCGCAACCAAGAGACCCAGTACTTC.

This clonotype was recorded at least ten times. The chain couples TRBV5-1 to TRBJ1-6, with 8 bases matching TRBD1. Germline CDR1 is SGHRS and CDR2 is YFSETQ. The V gene end was trimmed by 4 bases and the J gene end by 12 bases; junction bases not matched to a gene: 18. This CDR3 is built from 17 residues. The CDR3 sequence: CASSPRTGFFTTLPLHF. As DNA, the CDR3 is TGCGCCAGCAGCCCCCGGACAGGGTTTTTCACCACGTTACCCCTCCACTTT.

This clonotype was detected many times. The chain links TRBV6-5 to TRBJ1-2; perhaps TRBD1 as D (5 bases). Germline CDR1 is MNHEY and CDR2 is SVGAGI. This CDR3 has 17 amino acids. V gave up 2 bases and J gave up 1 base, with 17 bases separating them. This CDR3 reads CASSYLWDVRSNYGYTF. For the CDR3, the DNA is TGTGCCAGCAGTTACCTCTGGGACGTTAGGAGTAACTATGGCTACACCTTC.

The chain uses TRBV7-6 and TRBJ2-3; D is ambiguous. This CDR3 is built from 14 residues. In germline, CDR1 is SGHVS, CDR2 FNYEAQ. Trimming stripped 1 base from V and 2 bases from J, with 7 bases between. The CDR3 region is CASSLEGYTDTQYF. The CDR3 DNA reads TGTGCCAGCAGCTTAGAAGGGTACACAGATACGCAGTATTTT. The full variable domain, its missing parts supplied by reference TRBV7-6 and TRBJ2-3, is GAGVSQSPRYKVTKRGQDVALRCDPISGHVSLYWYRQALGQGPEFLTYFNYEAQQDKSGLPNDRFSAERPEGSISTLTIQRTEQRDSAMYRCASSLEGYTDTQYFGPGTRLTVL.

This clonotype was found once. The V call is TRBV12-5, the J call TRBJ1-3; TRBD1 agrees at 7 bases. The V gene's germline CDR1 is LGHNT and CDR2 FRNRAP. The CDR3 extends over 18 amino acids. V shed 2 bases and J 0 bases; nucleotides not matched to a gene: 10. The chain's CDR3 is CASGLYAGGTSSGNTIYF. The CDR3 DNA reads TGTGCTAGTGGTTTGTACGCAGGGGGTACCAGCTCTGGAAACACCATATATTTT.

The rearrangement uses TRBV6-2 or TRBV6-3 and TRBJ1-1; no clear D. This CDR3 is built from 13 residues. Germline CDR1 and CDR2: MNHEY and SVGEGT. V was cut by 6 bases and J by 1 base, with 9 bases left in between. This CDR3 is CASREDGNTEAFF. The CDR3 DNA is TGTGCCAGCAGGGAGGACGGGAACACTGAAGCTTTCTTT.

A few counts support this clonotype. This may come from a read error, since a much larger clone is one base off. The CDR3 here is CASSLSETSYNEQFF. DNA of the CDR3: TGTGCCAGCAGTTTGAGCGAGACCTCCTACAATGAGCAGTTCTTC. The chain has TRBV28 and TRBJ2-1; D call uncertain. Trimming removed 3 bases from V and 0 bases from J, with 9 bases in between. The CDR3 runs 15 residues. The germline V gene encodes CDR1 MDHEN and CDR2 SYDVKM.

In its sample, this clonotype was seen many times. The J gene is TRBJ2-1, the V gene TRBV24-1, with D perhaps TRBD1 (5 bases). Germline CDR1 KGHDR, CDR2 SFDVKD. The CDR3 is 15 amino acids. Trimming removed 5 bases from V and 5 bases from J, with 15 bases in between. The CDR3 protein is CATSALAGKNNEQFF. The CDR3, as DNA: TGTGCCACCAGTGCCCTTGCAGGGAAGAACAATGAGCAGTTCTTC.

This clonotype has ten or more counts. The genes are TRBV28 and TRBJ2-5, with D perhaps assigned TRBD1 or TRBD2 (5 bases each). Trimming cost V 3 bases and J 0 bases, with 14 bases left between them. This CDR3 contains 16 residues. Looked up from germline, CDR1 is MDHEN and CDR2 is SYDVKM. The CDR3 is CASSLRGASYQETQYF. The CDR3 DNA sequence: TGTGCCAGCAGTTTGAGAGGGGCCTCGTACCAAGAGACCCAGTACTTC. Looking up the rest from reference TRBV28 and TRBJ2-5 gives the full variable domain: DVKVTQSSRYLVKRTGEKVFLECVQDMDHENMFWYRQDPGLGLRLIYFSYDVKMKEKGDIPEGYSVSREKKERFSLILESASTNQTSMYLCASSLRGASYQETQYFGPGTRLLVL.

This clonotype was recorded at least ten times. This rearrangement joins TRBV5-1 to TRBJ1-1; D may be TRBD1 (6 bases). This CDR3 region has 15 residues. Germline loops: CDR1 SGHRS, CDR2 YFSETQ. Between the trimmed V and J ends, which lost 7 bases and 0 bases, there was a span of 16 bases. The CDR3 loop is CASEVGGTLNTEAFF. As DNA, the CDR3 is TGCGCCAGCGAGGTCGGGGGGACACTGAACACTGAAGCTTTCTTT.

This clonotype appeared a single time. This clone may be a read error of a much larger clone one base away. The rearrangement uses TRBV6-1 and TRBJ2-3, with 8 nucleotides matching TRBD1. The assigned J gene may be wrong: the sequence end matches TRBJ2-7 better. This CDR3 is built from 14 residues. Germline V gives CDR1 MNHNS, CDR2 SASEGT. The CDR3 coding sequence is TGTGCCAGCACCTTGACAGGGGCCTACAATGAGCAGTACTTC. Protein product: CASTLTGAYNEQYF.

This clonotype was counted many times. V and J are TRBV20-1 and TRBJ1-6; D remains unclear. Deletions cut 6 bases from V and 1 base from J, with 19 bases between. The length of the CDR3 is 17 residues. Looked up from germline, CDR1 is DFQATT and CDR2 is SNEGSKA (reference sequence). In DNA, the CDR3 is TGCAGTGCAGCCCGGCACCAGTGGGAGTCCTATAATTCACCCCTCCACTTT. Encoded protein: CSAARHQWESYNSPLHF.

This clonotype was recorded at least ten times. This chain joins TRBV28 and TRBJ1-1; no definite D call. Trimming left V 10 bases short and J 5 bases short, with 8 bases between. Per the germline V gene, CDR1 is MDHEN and CDR2 is SYDVKM. CDR3 length equals 10 residues. CDR3 in DNA: TGTGCCATCGCAAGAACTGAAGCTTTCTTT. This codes for CAIARTEAFF.

The CDR3 sequence: CASSSRHTGGGEEKLFF. For the CDR3, the DNA is TGTGCCAGCAGTTCGCGACACACAGGAGGAGGCGAGGAAAAACTGTTTTTT. This chain links TRBV6-2 or TRBV6-3 with TRBJ1-4; D is perhaps TRBD1 (5 bases). Looked up from germline, CDR1 is MNHEY and CDR2 is SVGEGT. There are 17 residues in the CDR3. The V end lost 4 bases, the J end lost 8 bases, and 23 bases lay between the germline ends.

This clonotype has more than one count but fewer than ten. The CDR3 nucleotides are TGCAGTGCTAGTGTTCCCTTTTCGACAGATACGCAGTATTTT. Translating gives CSASVPFSTDTQYF. The chain employs TRBV20-1 and TRBJ2-3, with D unresolved. Trimming shortened V by 3 bases and J by 3 bases, and 13 bases separated the two germline ends. The germline CDR1 and CDR2 sequences are DFQATT and SNEGSKA (reference sequence). CDR3 length: 14 residues.

The table lists this clonotype with many counts. The chain is built from TRBV14 and TRBJ2-1; TRBD1 matches at 8 bases. The germline V gene encodes CDR1 SGHDN and CDR2 FVKESK. J lost 9 bases, V lost 5 bases, and 9 bases had no gene match. The CDR3 sequence is 14 residues long. The CDR3 sequence is CASSGTGLGGEQFF. Here the CDR3 DNA reads TGTGCCAGCAGCGGGACAGGCCTTGGGGGTGAGCAGTTCTTC.

This clonotype was observed many times. The chain has TRBV20-1 and TRBJ1-5; TRBD1 is a possible D gene (5 bases). V dropped 0 bases and J dropped 5 bases, with 20 bases sitting between them. Germline assignment: CDR1 DFQATT and CDR2 SNEGSKA (reference sequence). The CDR3 contains 17 residues. Here the CDR3 reads CSARDTPGTTFYQPQHF. As DNA, the CDR3 is TGCAGTGCTAGAGATACCCCCGGGACCACTTTTTATCAGCCCCAGCATTTT.

The V gene is TRBV4-3, the J gene TRBJ2-1, with D maybe TRBD2 (6 bases). V dropped 0 bases and J dropped 5 bases, with 17 bases sitting between them. The CDR3 totals 17 residues. Germline V CDR1 and CDR2: LGHNA, YSLEER. The CDR3: CASSQDSGLGSNNEQFF. DNA of the CDR3: TGCGCCAGCAGCCAAGATTCGGGACTGGGGAGCAACAATGAGCAGTTCTTC.

The table lists this clonotype with a few counts. A much larger clone sits a single nucleotide away, making a read error possible. The chain combines TRBV30 with TRBJ1-1; D is unresolved. V lost 5 bases to trimming and J lost 4 bases, with 14 bases between them. This CDR3 is built from 13 residues. The germline CDR1 and CDR2 sequences are GTSNPN and SVGIG (reference sequence). CDR3 nucleotide sequence: TGTGCCTGGGTCCTGATAGGGCGCACTGAAGCTTTCTTT. Translating gives CAWVLIGRTEAFF.

This clonotype was counted ten times or more. This chain joins TRBV28 and TRBJ2-3; D may be TRBD1 or TRBD2 (6 bases each). The germline CDR1 and CDR2 sequences are MDHEN and SYDVKM. The CDR3 is 19 amino acids. V lost 7 bases, J lost 6 bases, and 32 bases lay in between. In nucleotides, the CDR3 is TGTGCCAGCACCGCATTGAATACAACGGGGGCAGCCCTTTTGGATACGCAGTATTTT. This codes for CASTALNTTGAALLDTQYF.

This clonotype has ten or more counts. The rearrangement joins TRBV18 to TRBJ2-5; D is perhaps TRBD2 (6 bases). Germline-derived CDR1 and CDR2 are KGHSH and LQKENI. Trimming took 5 bases from V and 4 from J, leaving 14 bases between them. This CDR3 comprises 14 residues. CDR3 coding DNA: TGTGCCAGCTCAGCGGGGCTAGGAGGAGAGACCCAGTACTTC. This gives the protein CASSAGLGGETQYF.

The V call is TRBV20-1, the J call TRBJ1-1, with TRBD1 matching 7 bases. In germline, CDR1 is DFQATT, CDR2 SNEGSKA (reference sequence). The CDR3 sequence is 13 residues long. The V and J ends lost 6 bases and 4 bases, in that order; junction bases with no gene match: 8. For the CDR3, the DNA is TGCAGTGCAGACAGGGACGGTAGCACTGAAGCTTTCTTT. This translates into CSADRDGSTEAFF.

Only a few counts were recorded for this clonotype. The DNA for the CDR3 is TGTGCCAGCAGCCCCAGTCCCGGGACAGGGATTTATGGCTACACCTTC. The encoded protein is CASSPSPGTGIYGYTF. V usage is TRBV9 and J usage is TRBJ1-2; 9 bases align to TRBD1. Germline loops: CDR1 SGDLS, CDR2 YYNGEE. The CDR3 consists of 16 residues. The J segment lost 5 bases and the V segment lost 4 bases, leaving 12 bases of the junction unmatched.

This clonotype was detected ten times or more. V is TRBV18 and J is TRBJ1-2, with 10 bases identical to TRBD1. The V segment lost 3 bases and the J segment 4 bases; nucleotides outside the gene matches: 5. From germline, CDR1 is KGHSH and CDR2 LQKENI. The CDR3 has 15 amino acids. The CDR3 here is CASSPRTGGFYGYTF. DNA for the CDR3: TGTGCCAGCTCACCGAGGACAGGGGGGTTCTATGGCTACACCTTC.

This clonotype was detected many times. Mismatch with germline at one junction end may stem from a read error. V usage is TRBV11-2 and J usage is TRBJ2-3, with TRBD1 identical over 8 bases. The CDR3 covers 15 residues. Per germline, CDR1 SGHAT and CDR2 FQNNGV. The CDR3: CASSLGTGLPDTQYF. The CDR3 DNA sequence: TGTGCCAGCAGTTTAGGGACAGGTCTACCAGATACGCAGTATTTT.